This T cell receptor beta chain derives from a study of radiation and T cells in renal cell carcinoma. Study-level points and caveats: No pretreatment tumor biopsies were available for baseline clonotypes.

Described time point: baseline pretreatment blood. Documented treatment: 15 Gy SBRT to primary tumor, nephrectomy 4 weeks later. As regards this clone: The antigen is unknown.

The germline gives CDR1 LNHNV, CDR2 YYDKDF (reference sequence). Trimming took off 0 bases at V and 4 bases at J, with 10 bases between the two ends. This CDR3 region has 15 residues. Only in-frame clones appear in the TCRdb table, and some are missing; sequencing was by immunoSEQ multiplex PCR. The sample yields about 95,000 clones, 80% to 90% seen once. The receptor was isolated from a man aged 45-65 years with renal cell carcinoma. The chain joins TRBV15 to TRBJ2-1, with a weak D call TRBD1 (5 bases). This specimen consisted of blood, obtained from a patient whose treatment included radiotherapy and nephrectomy. This CDR3 is CATSRDLDRYNEQFF. DNA for the CDR3: TGTGCCACCAGCAGAGATCTAGACAGATACAATGAGCAGTTCTTC.